Presented here are 18 T cell receptor beta chains from one specimen sequenced in a study of blood T cell repertoires in COVID-19. Method: immunoSEQ multiplex PCR; TCRdb's copy keeps in-frame clones and lacks some. Of about 330,000 clones detected, less than 90% appear once; the ten largest clones hold approximately 1%. The source material was PBMCs or T cells enriched from blood (not recorded which). The receptors originated from a woman aged 25 to 39 who had recovered from COVID-19.

This clone appeared a single time. The chain links TRBV30 to TRBJ2-2; D perhaps matches TRBD1 (6 bases). Trimming removed 4 bases from V and 4 bases from J, with 13 bases in between. Germline V CDR1 and CDR2: GTSNPN, SVGIG (reference sequence). This CDR3 has 14 residues. Written as DNA, the CDR3 is TGTGCCTGGAACGCACAGGGTACCACCGGGGAGCTGTTTTTT. It is translated as CAWNAQGTTGELFF. Looking up the rest from reference TRBV30 and TRBJ2-2 gives the full variable domain: SQTIHQWPATLVQPVGSPLSLECTVEGTSNPNLYWYRQAAGRGLQLLFYSVGIGQISSEVPQNLSASRPQDRQFILSSKKLLLSDSGFYLCAWNAQGTTGELFFGEGSRLTVL.

Note on this clone: One end of the junction varies from germline; a read error may be responsible. CDR3 sequence: CASSQEGRGYEQYF. The CDR3, as DNA: TGCGCCAGCAGCCAAGAGGGCAGGGGCTACGAACAGTACTTC. This chain joins TRBV4-3 and TRBJ2-7, with a tentative D call TRBD1 (6 bases). The CDR3 totals 14 residues. In germline, CDR1 is LGHNA, CDR2 YSLEER.

This CDR3 reads CASSSSGGTEAFF. In nucleotides, the CDR3 is TGTGCCAGTAGTAGTTCGGGGGGGACTGAAGCTTTCTTT. The chain is built from TRBV19 and TRBJ1-1; a possible D gene is TRBD1 (5 bases). There are 13 residues in the CDR3. CDR1 LNHDA and CDR2 SQIVND come from the germline V gene (reference sequence). With 4 bases removed from V and 5 bases from J, the gap between germline ends came to 11 bases.

Regarding this clone: A read error is possible here, since a much larger clone lies one base away. The chain uses TRBV28 and TRBJ2-2; D gene ambiguous. The CDR3 loop spans 12 amino acids. The germline CDR1 and CDR2 sequences are MDHEN and SYDVKM. Trimming left V 6 bases short and J 3 bases short, with 5 bases between. The CDR3 loop reads CASRADTGELFF. CDR3 DNA: TGTGCCAGCAGGGCCGACACCGGGGAGCTGTTTTTT.

The genes are TRBV7-8 and TRBJ1-2, with 8 bases fitting TRBD1. Germline CDR1 is SGHVS and CDR2 is FQNEAQ. V shed 1 base and J 5 bases; nucleotides not matched to a gene: 6. The CDR3 covers 15 residues. The DNA for the CDR3 is TGTGCCAGCAGCTTAGGTCAGGGGGCTGGATATGGCTACACCTTC. This codes for CASSLGQGAGYGYTF. The whole variable domain, filled in from reference TRBV7-8 and TRBJ1-2, reads GAGVSQSPRYKVAKRGQDVALRCDPISGHVSLFWYQQALGQGPEFLTYFQNEAQLDKSGLPSDRFFAERPEGSVSTLKIQRTQQEDSAVYLCASSLGQGAGYGYTFGSGTRLTVV.

The J gene is TRBJ1-3, the V gene TRBV19; tentatively, D is TRBD1 (6 bases). The length of the CDR3 is 15 residues. CDR1 LNHDA and CDR2 SQIVND come from the germline V gene (reference sequence). V gave up 7 bases and J gave up 0 bases, with 13 bases separating them. CDR3 sequence (DNA): TGTGCCAGTAAGACAGGCGACGCCTCTGGAAACACCATATATTTT. Its translation: CASKTGDASGNTIYF.

The genes are TRBV11-2 and TRBJ2-1, with 12 bases matching TRBD2. Germline assignment: CDR1 SGHAT and CDR2 FQNNGV. The length of the CDR3 is 15 residues. The ends lost 4 bases at V and 9 bases at J; junction bases unmatched: 7. The CDR3 DNA follows: TGTGCCAGCAGCTCCCCAGGACTAGCGGGGAGTGAGCAGTTCTTC. Encoded protein: CASSSPGLAGSEQFF.

The chain is built from TRBV28 and TRBJ1-5, with D unclear. The V end was cut by 4 bases, the J end by 3 bases, with 13 bases between. Germline lookup yields CDR1 MDHEN and CDR2 SYDVKM. The CDR3 totals 15 residues. The CDR3 reads CASSYQQSYNQPQHF. As DNA, the CDR3 is TGTGCCAGCAGTTATCAACAGTCTTACAATCAGCCCCAGCATTTT. Supplemented by reference TRBV28 and TRBJ1-5, the full variable domain reads DVKVTQSSRYLVKRTGEKVFLECVQDMDHENMFWYRQDPGLGLRLIYFSYDVKMKEKGDIPEGYSVSREKKERFSLILESASTNQTSMYLCASSYQQSYNQPQHFGDGTRLSIL.

The chain joins TRBV7-2 to TRBJ2-7; tentative D call: TRBD1 (6 bases). Germline V gene data show CDR1 as SGHTA and CDR2 as FQGNSA. The CDR3 is made up of 14 amino acids. V dropped 3 bases and J dropped 6 bases, with 15 bases sitting between them. The CDR3 DNA sequence: TGTGCCAGCAGCTTGTCTGGGGGCTTAAGCGAGCAGTACTTC. Translation: CASSLSGGLSEQYF.

V and J are TRBV2 and TRBJ2-3, with 12 bases matching TRBD2. CDR1 is SNHLY, CDR2 FYNNEI, per germline. The ends lost 3 bases at V and 4 bases at J; junction bases unmatched: 5. The CDR3 totals 16 residues. The CDR3 sequence: CASSDTSGGIPDTQYF. The CDR3 DNA is TGTGCCAGCAGTGATACTAGCGGGGGGATTCCAGATACGCAGTATTTT. Full variable domain (remainder filled in from reference TRBV2 and TRBJ2-3): EPEVTQTPSHQVTQMGQEVILRCVPISNHLYFYWYRQILGQKVEFLVSFYNNEISEKSEIFDDQFSVERPDGSNFTLKIRSTKLEDSAMYFCASSDTSGGIPDTQYFGPGTRLTVL.

A single count supports this clone. The rearrangement links TRBV28 to TRBJ1-5; D is ambiguous. This CDR3 is 16 amino acids long. Germline V lookup: CDR1 MDHEN, CDR2 SYDVKM. Trimming took off 5 bases at V and 0 bases at J, with 14 bases between the two ends. CDR3 in amino acids: CASSPPDTYSNQPQHF. CDR3 coding DNA: TGTGCCAGCAGTCCACCCGACACCTATAGCAATCAGCCCCAGCATTTT.

V gene TRBV7-9 combines with J gene TRBJ2-7; the match to TRBD1 covers 7 bases. The CDR3 covers 14 residues. With V trimmed by 5 bases and J by 2 bases, 6 bases remained unmatched. Germline V gives CDR1 SEHNR, CDR2 FQNEAQ (reference sequence). The CDR3: CASSADRVTYEQYF. In nucleotides, the CDR3 is TGTGCCAGCAGCGCCGACAGGGTTACCTACGAGCAGTACTTC.

This chain joins TRBV5-8 and TRBJ1-1; D is unresolved. This CDR3 region has 11 residues. V lost 2 bases, J lost 11 bases, and 10 bases lay in between. The germline gives CDR1 SGHTS, CDR2 YDEGEE. CDR3 protein: CASSLGDGAFF. The CDR3 region has the DNA TGTGCCAGCAGCTTAGGAGACGGGGCTTTCTTT.

The chain joins TRBV7-9 to TRBJ2-1; possible D gene TRBD1, 5 bases. The V gene's germline CDR1 is SEHNR and CDR2 FQNEAQ (reference sequence). The CDR3 totals 15 residues. V dropped 0 bases and J dropped 5 bases, with 11 bases sitting between them. CDR3 residues: CASSLAGAANNEQFF. The DNA of the CDR3 is TGTGCCAGCAGCTTAGCAGGGGCGGCCAACAATGAGCAGTTCTTC.

The gene calls are TRBV11-2 and TRBJ1-2; D possibly corresponds to TRBD1 (6 bases). This CDR3 spans 15 amino acids. Trimming stripped 5 bases from V and 3 bases from J, with 16 bases between. The V gene's germline CDR1 is SGHAT and CDR2 FQNNGV. As DNA, the CDR3 is TGTGCCAGCAGCCCCACCAGAGGACAGCACTATGGCTACACCTTC. This sequence encodes CASSPTRGQHYGYTF.

V and J are TRBV28 and TRBJ2-7; no definite D call. Per the germline V gene, CDR1 is MDHEN and CDR2 is SYDVKM. The CDR3 has 12 amino acids. The V end lost 6 bases, the J end lost 6 bases, and 12 bases lay between the germline ends. CDR3 bases: TGTGCCAGCAGCTCCCCCCCGAGCGAGCAGTACTTC. It specifies CASSSPPSEQYF.

The chain is built from TRBV7-2 and TRBJ1-3; D not certain. The germline V gene encodes CDR1 SGHTA and CDR2 FQGNSA. The germline V and J ends were trimmed by 5 bases and 8 bases, with 16 bases remaining between them. This CDR3 is built from 14 residues. CDR3 sequence: CASSPAGSLHTIYF. In DNA, the CDR3 is TGTGCCAGCAGCCCGGCGGGGAGTCTACACACCATATATTTT.

V and J are TRBV7-2 and TRBJ2-1, with no clear D. Looked up from germline, CDR1 is SGHTA and CDR2 is FQGNSA. V was clipped by 2 bases and J by 4 bases, with 24 bases between them. This CDR3 spans 19 amino acids. The CDR3 protein is CASSLPASQAPVLYNEQFF. The CDR3 DNA follows: TGTGCCAGCAGCTTACCCGCCTCTCAGGCCCCGGTACTTTACAATGAGCAGTTCTTC.